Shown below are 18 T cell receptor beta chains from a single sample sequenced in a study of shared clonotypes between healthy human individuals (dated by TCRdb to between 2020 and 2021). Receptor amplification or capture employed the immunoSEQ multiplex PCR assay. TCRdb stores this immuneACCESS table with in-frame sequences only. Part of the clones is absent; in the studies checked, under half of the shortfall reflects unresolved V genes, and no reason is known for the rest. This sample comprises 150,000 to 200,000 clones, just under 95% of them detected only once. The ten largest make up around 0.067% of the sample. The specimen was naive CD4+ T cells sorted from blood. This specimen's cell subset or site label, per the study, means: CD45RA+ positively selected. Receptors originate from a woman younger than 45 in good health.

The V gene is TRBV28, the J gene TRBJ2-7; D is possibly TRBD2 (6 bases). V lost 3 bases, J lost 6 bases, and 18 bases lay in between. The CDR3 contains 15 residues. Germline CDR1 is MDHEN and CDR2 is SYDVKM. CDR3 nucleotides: TGTGCCAGCAGTTTTTTTTACGGGAGTGGGATCGAGCAGTACTTC. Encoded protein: CASSFFYGSGIEQYF.

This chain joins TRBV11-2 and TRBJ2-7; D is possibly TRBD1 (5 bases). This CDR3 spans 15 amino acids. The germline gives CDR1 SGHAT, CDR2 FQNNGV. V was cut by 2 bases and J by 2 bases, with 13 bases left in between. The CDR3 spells CASSLSVRGTYEQYF. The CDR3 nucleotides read TGTGCCAGCAGCTTATCGGTTAGGGGCACCTACGAGCAGTACTTC. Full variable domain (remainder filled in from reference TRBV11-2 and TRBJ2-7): EAGVAQSPRYKIIEKRQSVAFWCNPISGHATLYWYQQILGQGPKLLIQFQNNGVVDDSQLPKDRFSAERLKGVDSTLKIQPAKLEDSAVYLCASSLSVRGTYEQYFGPGTRLTVT.

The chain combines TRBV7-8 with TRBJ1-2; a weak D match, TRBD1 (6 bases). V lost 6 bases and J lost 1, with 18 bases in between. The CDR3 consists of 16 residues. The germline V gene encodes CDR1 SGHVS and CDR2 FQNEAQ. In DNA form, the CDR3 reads TGTGCCAGCAGTTTCACCCCGGGACAAGTTAACTATGGCTACACCTTC. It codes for CASSFTPGQVNYGYTF.

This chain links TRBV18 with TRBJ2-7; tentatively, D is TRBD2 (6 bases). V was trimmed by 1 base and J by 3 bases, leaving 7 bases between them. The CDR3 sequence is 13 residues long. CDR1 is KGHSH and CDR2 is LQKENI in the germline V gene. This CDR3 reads CASSPQEGYEQYF. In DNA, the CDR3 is TGTGCCAGCTCACCACAGGAGGGCTACGAGCAGTACTTC.

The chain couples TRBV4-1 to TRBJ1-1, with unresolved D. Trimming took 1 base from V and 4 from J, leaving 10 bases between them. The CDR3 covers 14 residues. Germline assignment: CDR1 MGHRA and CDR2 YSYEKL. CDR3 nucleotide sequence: TGCGCCAGCAGCCAAGTTGCGCGTTCCACTGAAGCTTTCTTT. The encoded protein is CASSQVARSTEAFF.

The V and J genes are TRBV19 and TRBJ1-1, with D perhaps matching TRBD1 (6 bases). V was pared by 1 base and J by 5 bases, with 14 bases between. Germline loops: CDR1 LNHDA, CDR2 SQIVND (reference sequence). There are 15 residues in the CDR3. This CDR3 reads CASSIVKGGRTEAFF. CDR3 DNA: TGTGCCAGTAGTATAGTGAAGGGGGGGAGAACTGAAGCTTTCTTT. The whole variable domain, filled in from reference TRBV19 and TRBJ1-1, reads DGGITQSPKYLFRKEGQNVTLSCEQNLNHDAMYWYRQDPGQGLRLIYYSQIVNDFQKGDIAEGYSVSREKKESFPLTVTSAQKNPTAFYLCASSIVKGGRTEAFFGQGTRLTVV.

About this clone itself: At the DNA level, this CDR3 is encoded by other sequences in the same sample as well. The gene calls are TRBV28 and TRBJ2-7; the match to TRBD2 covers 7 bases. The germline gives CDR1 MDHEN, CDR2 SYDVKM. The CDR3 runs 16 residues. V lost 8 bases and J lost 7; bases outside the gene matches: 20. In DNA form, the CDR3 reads TGTGCCAGCCGCTCTTCCGGTGCGGGAGCCGTCTATGAGCAGTACTTC. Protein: CASRSSGAGAVYEQYF.

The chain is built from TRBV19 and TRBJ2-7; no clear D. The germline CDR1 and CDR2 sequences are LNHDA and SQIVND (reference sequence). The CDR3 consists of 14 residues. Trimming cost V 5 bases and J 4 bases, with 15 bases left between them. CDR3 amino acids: CASSLGRAPYEQYF. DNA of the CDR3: TGTGCCAGTAGTCTCGGACGGGCACCGTACGAGCAGTACTTC.

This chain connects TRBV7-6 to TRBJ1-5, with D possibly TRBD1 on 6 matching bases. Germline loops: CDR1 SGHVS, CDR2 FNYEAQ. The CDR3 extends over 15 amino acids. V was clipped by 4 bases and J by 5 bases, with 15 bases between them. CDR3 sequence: CASSYGGLEDQPQHF. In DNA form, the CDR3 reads TGTGCCAGCAGCTACGGGGGGCTGGAGGATCAGCCCCAGCATTTT.

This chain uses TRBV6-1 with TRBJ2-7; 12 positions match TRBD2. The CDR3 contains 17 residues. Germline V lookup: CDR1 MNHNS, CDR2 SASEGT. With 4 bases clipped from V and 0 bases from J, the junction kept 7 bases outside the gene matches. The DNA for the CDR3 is TGTGCCAGCAGTGTAGGGCTAGCGGGAGGGTTCTCCTACGAGCAGTACTTC. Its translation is CASSVGLAGGFSYEQYF.

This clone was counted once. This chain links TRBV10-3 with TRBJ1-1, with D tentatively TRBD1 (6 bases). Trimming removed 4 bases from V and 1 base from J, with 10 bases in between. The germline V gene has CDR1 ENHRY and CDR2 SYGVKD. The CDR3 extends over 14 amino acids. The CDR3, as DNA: TGTGCCATCAGTGTCGAGGGGGGGAACACTGAAGCTTTCTTT. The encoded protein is CAISVEGGNTEAFF.

In DNA form, the CDR3 reads TGTGCCAGCAGTCCGTATAATGAGCAGTTCTTC. Residues: CASSPYNEQFF. This chain uses TRBV28 with TRBJ2-1, with unresolved D. CDR1 and CDR2 from the germline V gene are MDHEN and SYDVKM. The CDR3 runs to 11 residues. V lost 5 bases and J 7 bases, leaving 6 bases between the germline ends. The full variable domain, with the rest looked up from reference TRBV28 and TRBJ2-1, is DVKVTQSSRYLVKRTGEKVFLECVQDMDHENMFWYRQDPGLGLRLIYFSYDVKMKEKGDIPEGYSVSREKKERFSLILESASTNQTSMYLCASSPYNEQFFGPGTRLTVL.

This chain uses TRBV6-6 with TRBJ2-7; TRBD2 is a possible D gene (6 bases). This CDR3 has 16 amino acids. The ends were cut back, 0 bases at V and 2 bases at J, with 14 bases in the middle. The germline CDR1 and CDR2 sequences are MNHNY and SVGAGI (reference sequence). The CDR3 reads CASSYSYGGATYEQYF. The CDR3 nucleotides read TGTGCCAGCAGTTACTCGTACGGCGGGGCGACCTACGAGCAGTACTTC.

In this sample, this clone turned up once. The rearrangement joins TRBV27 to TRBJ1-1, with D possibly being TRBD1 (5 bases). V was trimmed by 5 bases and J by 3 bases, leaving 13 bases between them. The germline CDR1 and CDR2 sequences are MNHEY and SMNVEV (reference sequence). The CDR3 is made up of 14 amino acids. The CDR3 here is CASSPGGGDTEAFF. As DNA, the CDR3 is TGTGCCAGCAGTCCCGGTGGAGGGGACACTGAAGCTTTCTTT.

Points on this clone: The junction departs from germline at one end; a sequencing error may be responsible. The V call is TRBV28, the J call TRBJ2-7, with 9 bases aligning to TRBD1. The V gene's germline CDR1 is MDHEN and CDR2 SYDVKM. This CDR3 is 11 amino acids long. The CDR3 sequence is CASSLRDRVNF. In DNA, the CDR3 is TGTGCCAGCAGTCTCCGGGACAGGGTAAACTTC.

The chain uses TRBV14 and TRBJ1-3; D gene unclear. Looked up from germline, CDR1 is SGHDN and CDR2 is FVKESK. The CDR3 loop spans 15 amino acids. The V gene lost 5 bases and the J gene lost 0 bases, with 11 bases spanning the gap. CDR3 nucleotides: TGTGCCAGCAGCGCCCGGCCAGACTCTGGAAACACCATATATTTT. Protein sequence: CASSARPDSGNTIYF.

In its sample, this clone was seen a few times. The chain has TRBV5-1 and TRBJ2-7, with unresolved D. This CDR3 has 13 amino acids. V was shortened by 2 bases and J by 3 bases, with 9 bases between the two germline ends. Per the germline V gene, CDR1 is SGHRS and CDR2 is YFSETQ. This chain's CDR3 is CASSFGSLYEQYF. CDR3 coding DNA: TGCGCCAGCAGCTTCGGCAGTCTCTACGAGCAGTACTTC.

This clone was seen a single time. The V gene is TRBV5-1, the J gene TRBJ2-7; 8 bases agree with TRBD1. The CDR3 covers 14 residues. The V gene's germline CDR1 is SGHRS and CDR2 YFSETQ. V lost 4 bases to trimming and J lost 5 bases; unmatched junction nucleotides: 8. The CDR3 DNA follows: TGCGCCAGCAGCACGGACAGGGTTCGCGACGAGCAGTACTTC. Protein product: CASSTDRVRDEQYF.